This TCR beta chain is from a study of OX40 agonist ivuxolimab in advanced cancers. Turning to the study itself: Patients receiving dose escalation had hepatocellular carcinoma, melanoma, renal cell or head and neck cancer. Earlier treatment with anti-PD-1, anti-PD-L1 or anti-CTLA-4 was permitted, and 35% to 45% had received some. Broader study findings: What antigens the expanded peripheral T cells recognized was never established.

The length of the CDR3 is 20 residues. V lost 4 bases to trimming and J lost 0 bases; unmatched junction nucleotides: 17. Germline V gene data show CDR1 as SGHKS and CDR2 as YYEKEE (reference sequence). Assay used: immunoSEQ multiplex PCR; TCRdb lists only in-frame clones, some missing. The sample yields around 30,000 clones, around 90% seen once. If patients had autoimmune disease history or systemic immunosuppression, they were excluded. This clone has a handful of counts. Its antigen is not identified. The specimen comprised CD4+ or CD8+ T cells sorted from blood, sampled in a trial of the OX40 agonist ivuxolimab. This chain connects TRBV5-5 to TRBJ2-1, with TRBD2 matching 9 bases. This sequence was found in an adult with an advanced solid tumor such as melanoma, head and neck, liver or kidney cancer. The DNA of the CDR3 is TGTGCCAGCAGCATCCTGTGGGGCTGGGGACTAGCCAGCTCCTACAATGAGCAGTTCTTC. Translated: CASSILWGWGLASSYNEQFF.